The text below deals with one T cell receptor (beta chain). Authors' data handling: Estimation of nucleated cell counts relied on the amplification of reference gene primers. TCRdb keeps only in-frame clones here, not all; method: immunoSEQ multiplex PCR. V, J and clone size are those of that table, while D and trimming were read from the DNA. The sample lists around 300,000 clones; around four fifths were seen once. The CDR3 is 16 residues long. Germline values: CDR1 SGHAT, CDR2 FQNNGV. The ends lost 2 bases at V and 0 bases at J; junction bases unmatched: 5. The data were taken from a study of blood T cell repertoires in COVID-19.

Sequenced sample: peripheral blood. This TCR derives from a man aged 25 to 45 with active or convalescent COVID-19. The chain has TRBV11-2 and TRBJ2-3, with 7 bases identical to TRBD2. This chain's CDR3 is CASSLWLAASTDTQYF. CDR3 nucleotides: TGTGCCAGCAGCTTATGGCTAGCGGCTAGCACAGATACGCAGTATTTT.